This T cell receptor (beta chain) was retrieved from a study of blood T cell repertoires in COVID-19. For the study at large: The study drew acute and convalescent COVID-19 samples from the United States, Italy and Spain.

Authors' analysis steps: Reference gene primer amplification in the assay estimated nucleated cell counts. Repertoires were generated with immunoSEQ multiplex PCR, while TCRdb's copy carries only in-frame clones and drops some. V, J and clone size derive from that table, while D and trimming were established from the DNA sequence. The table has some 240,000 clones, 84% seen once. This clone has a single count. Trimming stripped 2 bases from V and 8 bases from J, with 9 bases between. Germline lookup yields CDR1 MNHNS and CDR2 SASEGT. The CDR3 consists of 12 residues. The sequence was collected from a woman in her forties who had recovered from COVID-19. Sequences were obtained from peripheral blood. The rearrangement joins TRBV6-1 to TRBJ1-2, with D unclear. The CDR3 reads CASSEWEGGYTF. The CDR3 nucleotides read TGTGCCAGCAGTGAATGGGAGGGAGGCTACACCTTC.